This T cell receptor beta chain was observed in a study of long-term antiretroviral therapy in people with HIV. The study's findings and limits: It was observed that HIV repertoires exhibited narrower CDR3 length ranges than controls. Post-ART diversity increased but stayed below transplant donor controls.

The CDR3 is 17 residues long. Germline V gives CDR1 KGHSH, CDR2 LQKENI. With V trimmed by 0 bases and J by 2 bases, 6 bases remained unmatched. Runs used v3.0 of the immunoSEQ assay and were done at survey level. Data came from immunoSEQ multiplex PCR; TCRdb stores just in-frame clones and leaves some out. The table has about 21,000 clones, more than 70% seen once; the top ten hold about 9.9%. Concerning this clone: What it binds is not known.

The specimen was unsorted PBMCs, collected 0.5 years before starting antiretroviral therapy. The clonotype comes from a man aged 18 to 29 with HIV. The chain uses TRBV18 and TRBJ2-1; 8 positions match TRBD1. The CDR3 DNA reads TGTGCCAGCTCACCACCGGTACTGGACAGGGCCTACAATGAGCAGTTCTTC. Translation gives CASSPPVLDRAYNEQFF.